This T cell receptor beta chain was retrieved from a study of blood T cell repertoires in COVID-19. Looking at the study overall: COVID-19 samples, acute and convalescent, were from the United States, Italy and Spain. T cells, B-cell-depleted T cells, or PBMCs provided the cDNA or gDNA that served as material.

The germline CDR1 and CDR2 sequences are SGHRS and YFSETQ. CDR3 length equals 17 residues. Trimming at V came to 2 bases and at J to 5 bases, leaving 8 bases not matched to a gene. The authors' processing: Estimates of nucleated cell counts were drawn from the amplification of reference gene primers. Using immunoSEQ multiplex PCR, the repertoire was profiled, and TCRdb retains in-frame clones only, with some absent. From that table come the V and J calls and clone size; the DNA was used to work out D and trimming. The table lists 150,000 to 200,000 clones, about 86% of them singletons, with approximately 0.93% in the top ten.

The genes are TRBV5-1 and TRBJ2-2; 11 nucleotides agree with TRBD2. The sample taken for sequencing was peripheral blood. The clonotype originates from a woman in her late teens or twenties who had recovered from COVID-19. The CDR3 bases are TGCGCCAGCAGCTTCCTAGCGGGGGGCCGGGAGACCGGGGAGCTGTTTTTT. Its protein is CASSFLAGGRETGELFF.